The 28 T cell receptor beta chains below were found in one sample sequenced in a study of early T cells in non-severe SARS-CoV-2 infection. TCRdb independently ran MiXCR on the 5' RACE reads; one entry per CDR3 protein. The sample carries around 84,000 distinct CDR3 sequences, 9% to 13% recorded once. Sequenced: whole blood. All receptors come from an adult who was a healthcare worker with PCR-confirmed SARS-CoV-2 infection or an uninfected control (not recorded which).

A few counts support this clonotype. This chain uses TRBV3-1 with TRBJ2-2; 7 bases are shared with TRBD2. There are 15 residues in the CDR3. V was pared by 4 bases and J by 6 bases, with 8 bases of the junction left unmatched. Germline CDR1 reads LGHDT; CDR2 reads YNNKEL (reference sequence). The CDR3 region is CASSRREATAGELFF. CDR3 sequence (DNA): TGTGCCAGCAGCCGCCGGGAGGCTACTGCCGGGGAGCTGTTTTTT.

This clonotype was picked up many times. The chain has TRBV27 and TRBJ2-1; tentatively, D is TRBD1 (5 bases). V lost 3 bases to trimming and J lost 12 bases, with 15 bases between them. Germline V lookup: CDR1 MNHEY, CDR2 SMNVEV (reference sequence). The CDR3 sequence is 13 residues long. For the CDR3, the DNA is TGTGCCAGCAGTTTCCAAATAGGGGCCCGGCAGTTCTTC. This gives the protein CASSFQIGARQFF.

The gene calls are TRBV5-1 and TRBJ2-3; D gene unclear. V lost 4 bases, J lost 3 bases, and 12 bases lay in between. The CDR3 length is 14 residues. CDR1 is SGHRS, CDR2 YFSETQ, per germline. In nucleotides, the CDR3 is TGCGCCAGCAGCCCCGGTGAATGGACAGATACGCAGTATTTT. Encoded protein: CASSPGEWTDTQYF.

This clonotype was recorded at least ten times. The chain is built from TRBV10-3 and TRBJ2-6; possible D gene TRBD2, 5 bases. The CDR3 spans 15 residues. Trimming left V 2 bases short and J 0 bases short, with 5 bases between. CDR1 and CDR2 (germline): ENHRY, SYGVKD. Written as DNA, the CDR3 is TGTGCCATCAGTGAGGGAGGCTCTGGGGCCAACGTCCTGACTTTC. This codes for CAISEGGSGANVLTF.

This clonotype was recorded many times. This sequence joins TRBV7-2 and TRBJ2-5; maybe TRBD1 (5 bases). The CDR3 has 14 amino acids. Deletions cut 1 base from V and 2 bases from J, with 8 bases between. Germline CDR1 reads SGHTA; CDR2 reads FQGNSA. The CDR3 DNA follows: TGTGCCAGCAGCTTAGGGGGCCTTCAAGAGACCCAGTACTTC. As protein: CASSLGGLQETQYF.

This clonotype showed up just a few times. V is TRBV6-1 and J is TRBJ2-2; TRBD2 agrees at 8 bases. V shed 2 bases, J shed 3 bases, and the junction held 11 bases outside the gene matches. This CDR3 has 18 residues. From germline, CDR1 is MNHNS and CDR2 SASEGT. CDR3 sequence (DNA): TGTGCCAGCAGTGAAAAGGTTACCGGGGGGGCGGACACCGGGGAGCTGTTTTTT. Protein: CASSEKVTGGADTGELFF.

This clonotype was seen at least ten times. The rearrangement joins TRBV20-1 to TRBJ2-7; 11 positions agree with TRBD2. V dropped 5 bases and J dropped 2; count of bases not matched to a gene: 5. The germline V gene encodes CDR1 DFQATT and CDR2 SNEGSKA (reference sequence). The CDR3 is made up of 14 amino acids. This chain's CDR3 is CSARQLAGAYEQYF. The DNA of the CDR3 is TGCAGTGCTCGACAACTAGCGGGAGCCTACGAGCAGTACTTC.

This clonotype appeared a single time. A read error may be the cause here, since a much bigger clone is one base away. The chain is built from TRBV12-3 or TRBV12-4 and TRBJ1-1, with a possible D match to TRBD1 (5 bases). V dropped 4 bases and J dropped 4 bases, with 13 bases sitting between them. The CDR3 runs 14 residues. Here the CDR3 DNA reads TGTGCCAGCAGTTCTGGGACCAGACTCACTGAAGCTTTCTTT. It translates to CASSSGTRLTEAFF.

There are many counts of this clonotype. The chain combines TRBV11-2 with TRBJ1-4; possibly TRBD1 for D (5 bases). The CDR3 is 14 residues long. The V and J ends lost 4 bases and 7 bases respectively, with 13 bases between them. The germline V gene has CDR1 SGHAT and CDR2 FQNNGV. CDR3 protein: CASSSWGGGEKLFF. For the CDR3, the DNA is TGTGCCAGCAGCTCCTGGGGGGGTGGTGAAAAACTGTTTTTT.

The gene calls are TRBV28 and TRBJ2-6; no reliable D call. Trimming took 8 bases from V and 2 from J, leaving 13 bases between them. This CDR3 spans 15 amino acids. The germline gives CDR1 MDHEN, CDR2 SYDVKM. The CDR3 DNA is TGTGCCAGCGAAACAAGGACCCCTGGGGCCAACGTCCTGACTTTC. Protein sequence: CASETRTPGANVLTF.

The V call is TRBV11-3, the J call TRBJ2-6; TRBD1 aligns across 7 bases. This CDR3 is built from 16 residues. Losses at the gene ends were 5 bases for V and 0 bases for J; bases not matched to a gene: 4. Per the germline V gene, CDR1 is SGHNT and CDR2 is YENEEA. The DNA for the CDR3 is TGTGCCAGCAGCCCGGACAGGTTCTCTGGGGCCAACGTCCTGACTTTC. Its translation is CASSPDRFSGANVLTF.

This clonotype was found a few times. The rearrangement joins TRBV24-1 to TRBJ1-1; TRBD1 agrees at 7 bases. CDR3 length: 17 amino acids. J gave up 4 bases and V 5 bases, and 15 bases lay outside the gene matches. Germline values: CDR1 KGHDR, CDR2 SFDVKD. The CDR3 loop is CATSVRDSRERGTEAFF. CDR3 in DNA: TGTGCCACCAGTGTCCGGGACAGTAGGGAACGGGGCACTGAAGCTTTCTTT.

This clonotype was recorded at least ten times. At one end the junction does not follow the germline gene, possibly because of a read error. The chain couples TRBV7-7 to TRBJ2-5; 12 bases are shared with TRBD2. Per germline, CDR1 SSHAT and CDR2 FNYEAQ (reference sequence). The CDR3 runs to 14 residues. CDR3 nucleotide sequence: TGTGCTAGCAGCCCGGGACTAGCGGGAGAGACCCAGTACTTC. Translation gives CASSPGLAGETQYF.

This clonotype was observed at least ten times. The rearrangement links TRBV30 to TRBJ1-2; D call uncertain. The CDR3 runs to 14 residues. Germline-derived CDR1 and CDR2 are GTSNPN and SVGIG (reference sequence). V was trimmed by 3 bases and J by 4 bases, leaving 15 bases between them. CDR3 DNA sequence: TGTGCCTGGAGCCCGCCGGGGAGCGCCTATGGCTACACCTTC. As protein: CAWSPPGSAYGYTF.

This clonotype was observed at least ten times. The genes are TRBV20-1 and TRBJ2-3, with D perhaps TRBD2 (6 bases). This CDR3 comprises 16 residues. V lost 0 bases and J lost 4, with 17 bases in between. Germline V lookup: CDR1 DFQATT, CDR2 SNEGSKA (reference sequence). The DNA of the CDR3 is TGCAGTGCTAGAGAGGAACTAGCCGCCGTGGCAGATACGCAGTATTTT. This sequence encodes CSAREELAAVADTQYF.

This clonotype came up many times. The CDR3 protein is CSAGQGGTYGYTF. The CDR3 DNA is TGCAGCGCGGGACAGGGAGGAACCTATGGCTACACCTTC. The genes are TRBV29-1 and TRBJ1-2; TRBD1 matches 9 bases. Unmatched junction bases numbered 7, after V lost 7 bases and J lost 4 bases. Germline-derived CDR1 and CDR2 are SQVTM and ANQGSEA. CDR3 length: 13 residues.

This clonotype was recorded many times. The chain is built from TRBV5-1 and TRBJ2-1; 10 nucleotides agree with TRBD2. The CDR3 consists of 14 residues. Per germline, CDR1 SGHRS and CDR2 YFSETQ. Trimming cost V 4 bases and J 10 bases; bases outside gene matches: 8. The CDR3 reads CASSIPISGGEQFF. The CDR3, as DNA: TGCGCCAGCAGCATCCCTATTAGCGGGGGGGAGCAGTTCTTC.

This chain joins TRBV29-1 and TRBJ2-5, with D perhaps assigned TRBD1 or TRBD2 (5 bases each). Germline CDR1 and CDR2: SQVTM and ANQGSEA. The CDR3 has 13 residues. Trimming removed 5 bases from V and 5 bases from J, with 15 bases in between. The CDR3 nucleotides read TGCAGCGTTATGGGGGTCTTCACGGAGACCCAGTACTTC. Translation: CSVMGVFTETQYF.

The chain links TRBV7-9 to TRBJ1-3; D is unclear. Germline V gene sequence: CDR1 SEHNR, CDR2 FQNEAQ (reference sequence). CDR3 size: 12 residues. V was clipped by 5 bases and J by 6 bases, with 8 bases between them. The CDR3 DNA is TGTGCCAGCAGCCCCCTCGAAAACACCATATATTTT. Encoded protein: CASSPLENTIYF.

The rearrangement uses TRBV12-5 and TRBJ2-5; tentative D call: TRBD1 (5 bases). Germline V gene data show CDR1 as LGHNT and CDR2 as FRNRAP. The CDR3 is 15 amino acids. V lost 5 bases and J lost 3, with 16 bases in between. Here the CDR3 reads CASGLPVAGKETQYF. In DNA, the CDR3 is TGTGCTAGTGGTCTTCCTGTGGCAGGGAAAGAGACCCAGTACTTC. The full variable domain, in which reference TRBV12-5 and TRBJ2-5 provide the parts outside the CDR3, is DARVTQTPRHKVTEMGQEVTMRCQPILGHNTVFWYRQTMMQGLELLAYFRNRAPLDDSGMPKDRFSAEMPDATLATLKIQPSEPRDSAVYFCASGLPVAGKETQYFGPGTRLLVL.

This clonotype was detected ten times or more. This chain joins TRBV14 and TRBJ1-1, with D possibly being TRBD1 (5 bases). CDR1 and CDR2 from the germline V gene are SGHDN and FVKESK. The V gene lost 0 bases and the J gene lost 7 bases, with 6 bases spanning the gap. The CDR3 is 12 amino acids. The CDR3 DNA is TGTGCCAGCAGCCAAGAGGGGGTTGAAGCTTTCTTT. Amino acids: CASSQEGVEAFF.

This clonotype was counted a few times. The chain is built from TRBV29-1 and TRBJ2-7, with 7 bases matching TRBD2. The CDR3 extends over 13 amino acids. Looked up from germline, CDR1 is SQVTM and CDR2 is ANQGSEA. The V segment lost 0 bases and the J segment 2 bases; nucleotides outside the gene matches: 1. The chain's CDR3 is CSVEDGGAYEQYF. The CDR3 bases are TGCAGCGTTGAAGATGGGGGGGCCTACGAGCAGTACTTC.

This sequence joins TRBV29-1 and TRBJ1-2; a weak D match, TRBD1 (5 bases). Germline V CDR1 and CDR2: SQVTM, ANQGSEA. The CDR3 covers 11 residues. V was cut by 2 bases and J by 6 bases, with 7 bases left in between. CDR3 residues: CSVEWGNGYTF. The CDR3 nucleotides are TGCAGCGTTGAATGGGGGAATGGCTACACCTTC.

On this clonotype: A much larger clonotype is one base distant, so this may be a read error. The chain combines TRBV19 with TRBJ2-1; the D gene could be TRBD1 or TRBD2 (6 bases each). In germline, CDR1 is LNHDA, CDR2 SQIVND (reference sequence). The length of the CDR3 is 17 residues. DNA for the CDR3: TGTGCCTGTAGTATGACATGGGGGGCCCAACCCAACAATGAGCAGTTCTTC. Its protein product is CACSMTWGAQPNNEQFF. The entire variable domain, with the rest obtained from reference TRBV19 and TRBJ2-1, is as follows: DGGITQSPKYLFRKEGQNVTLSCEQNLNHDAMYWYRQDPGQGLRLIYYSQIVNDFQKGDIAEGYSVSREKKESFPLTVTSAQKNPTAFYLCACSMTWGAQPNNEQFFGPGTRLTVL.

The sample holds many counts of this clonotype. The V call is TRBV7-2, the J call TRBJ1-4, with D maybe TRBD1 (5 bases). Trimming took off 4 bases at V and 1 base at J, with 10 bases between the two ends. Germline assignment: CDR1 SGHTA and CDR2 FQGNSA. The length of the CDR3 is 15 residues. Here the CDR3 reads CASSSVTETNEKLFF. The CDR3 DNA reads as TGTGCCAGCAGCTCCGTGACAGAAACTAATGAAAAACTGTTTTTT.

The chain uses TRBV11-1 and TRBJ2-7; D not certain. Deletions cut 5 bases from V and 4 bases from J, with 6 bases between. Germline V gene sequence: CDR1 SGHAT, CDR2 FQDESV (reference sequence). The CDR3 length is 11 residues. The CDR3 region has the DNA TGTGCCAGCAGCATCCGATACGAGCAGTACTTC. Translated: CASSIRYEQYF.

Many counts were recorded for this clonotype. The rearrangement uses TRBV12-3 or TRBV12-4 and TRBJ2-3, with D possibly matching TRBD2 (6 bases). V lost 8 bases and J 3 bases, leaving 24 bases between the germline ends. The CDR3 is 17 residues long. The CDR3 loop is CASSKGVRRDPTDTQYF. CDR3 DNA sequence: TGTGCCAGCTCCAAAGGAGTACGGCGGGACCCAACAGATACGCAGTATTTT.

Notes on this clonotype: The junction and the germline gene differ at one end; a read error may be behind it. The chain employs TRBV20-1 and TRBJ2-7; TRBD1 agrees at 9 bases. Germline CDR1 DFQATT, CDR2 SNEGSKA (reference sequence). The CDR3 loop spans 15 amino acids. This CDR3 is CSARERGTGIDEQYF. For the CDR3, the DNA is TGCAGTGCTCGAGAGCGCGGGACAGGGATCGACGAGCAGTACTTC.